These T cell receptor beta chains were read from a single sample in a study of cytomegalovirus exposure and HLA in healthy donors. Using immunoSEQ multiplex PCR, the repertoire was profiled, and TCRdb retains in-frame clones only, with some absent. The repertoire holds 150,000 to 200,000 clones, with roughly 80% as singletons. The source material was PBMCs. The receptors derive from a male donor in good health and CMV-seropositive. The CDR3 runs from the conserved cysteine through the conserved F or W. The D gene is left open where the match is weak. Expanded clones are given a class, and other clones once, few, many or no size at all.

>TRBV6-5|once|TRBJ1-3|-
TGTGCCAGCAGTTCCCCCGGGGGAGGGGGTGGAAACACCATATATTTT
CASSSPGGGGGNTIYF
>TRBV5-1|-|TRBJ2-3|TRBD1
TGCGCCAGCAGCAAGAGAGGGACAGGGGGACGTGTGGATACGCAGTATTTT
CASSKRGTGGRVDTQYF
>TRBV18|-|TRBJ1-5|TRBD1
TGTGCCAGCTCACCGGGACAGGGAGGCAATCAGCCCCAGCATTTT
CASSPGQGGNQPQHF
>TRBV5-1|-|TRBJ2-7|TRBD2
TGCGCCAGCAGCCGGACTAGCGGGAGCCCCCACGAGCAGTACTTC
CASSRTSGSPHEQYF
>TRBV27|-|TRBJ2-1|TRBD2
TGTGCCAGCAGTCTGATAACTAGCGGGAGGGCCCATGAGCAGTTCTTC
CASSLITSGRAHEQFF
>TRBV18|-|TRBJ1-1|-
TGTGCCAGCTCACCAGGGGGCCAGGGTCCTGAAGCTTTCTTT
CASSPGGQGPEAFF
>TRBV6-5|-|TRBJ2-2|-
TGTGCCAGCAGTGCAGGGGCAGTGGAGACCGGGGAGCTGTTTTTT
CASSAGAVETGELFF
>TRBV5-1|once|TRBJ1-2|-
TGCGCCAGCACCCAACGTGGGCAAAACTATGGCTACACCTTC
CASTQRGQNYGYTF
>TRBV9|-|TRBJ2-7|-
TGTGCCAGCAGCGTAGGAGCTAGCGCCTACGAGCAGTACTTC
CASSVGASAYEQYF
>TRBV6-5|-|TRBJ2-5|-
TGTGCCAGCAGTTACGAGGGAGAAGAGACCCAGTACTTC
CASSYEGEETQYF
>TRBV5-1|once|TRBJ2-7|TRBD1
TGCGCCAGCAGCTTAAAGGACTTCGGCGCAGGGGGAATCTACGAGCAGTACTTC
CASSLKDFGAGGIYEQYF
>TRBV13|few|TRBJ2-7|-
TGTGCCAGCAGCCCTAGACCCAGGGCCTACGAGCAGTACTTC
CASSPRPRAYEQYF
>TRBV6-5|-|TRBJ1-2|TRBD1
TGTGCCAGCAGTCATACTCACAGGGGTACTTATGGCTACACCTTC
CASSHTHRGTYGYTF
>TRBV27|-|TRBJ2-5|TRBD2
TGTGCCAGCAGTGGGGCACTAGCGGGAAATTGGGAGACCCAGTACTTC
CASSGALAGNWETQYF
>TRBV5-6|once|TRBJ1-5|TRBD1
TGTGCCAGCAGCGTAGGGGACAGACGATATCAGCCCCAGCATTTT
CASSVGDRRYQPQHF
>TRBV5-1|-|TRBJ1-1|-
TGCGCCAGCAGCTTTCAGGGGACTAGGGCTTTCTTT
CASSFQGTRAFF
>TRBV7-9|-|TRBJ2-5|-
TGTTCCAGCAGCTCCCCAACAGACCAAGAGACCCAGTACTTC
CSSSSPTDQETQYF
>TRBV28|-|TRBJ1-2|-
TGTGCCAGCAGTTCAGCGTATGGCTACACCTTC
CASSSAYGYTF
>TRBV18|-|TRBJ1-2|-
TGTGCCAGCTCACCTCCGGCCCGAGGATATGGCTACACCTTC
CASSPPARGYGYTF
>TRBV14|-|TRBJ2-5|TRBD1
TGTGCCAGCAGCCAAGATCAGAGGACAGGGGGCCGGGAGACCCAGTACTTC
CASSQDQRTGGRETQYF
>TRBV13|few|TRBJ2-1|-
TGTGCCAGCAGTTCCCCCGGAGTTCCCACCCATGAGCAGTTCTTC
CASSSPGVPTHEQFF
>TRBV7-9|-|TRBJ2-3|-
TGTGCCAGCAGCTTAGCGGGATCGGGAAAGGATACGCAGTATTTT
CASSLAGSGKDTQYF
>TRBV7-9|-|TRBJ1-5|-
TGTGCCAGCAGCTTAGGGTCAGGGAAACAGGGTCAGCCCCAGCATTTT
CASSLGSGKQGQPQHF
>TRBV9|-|TRBJ1-1|TRBD1
TGTGCCAGCAGCGTTGAACAGGGGACTGAAGCTTTCTTT
CASSVEQGTEAFF
>TRBV18|few|TRBJ1-2|-
TGTGCCAGCTCGACCCCCCTGGGGATCCGACAGAACTATGGCTACACCTTC
CASSTPLGIRQNYGYTF
>TRBV19|once|TRBJ1-2|TRBD1
TGTGCCAGTAGTTCCCGGGACAGACTCTATGGCTACACCTTC
CASSSRDRLYGYTF
>TRBV28|-|TRBJ2-7|TRBD1
TGTGCCAGCAGTTTACCGACAGGGCAGCAGTACTTC
CASSLPTGQQYF
>TRBV29-1|-|TRBJ2-1|-
TGCAGCGTAATTCGGGGGTCCGATGAGCAGTTCTTC
CSVIRGSDEQFF
>TRBV7-2|-|TRBJ2-3|TRBD2
TGTGCCAGCAGCCAGGATGGGACTAGCGGATACACAGATACGCAGTATTTT
CASSQDGTSGYTDTQYF
>TRBV18|-|TRBJ2-2|TRBD2
TGTGCCAGCTCACCTGCCAGCGGGGGAAACACCGGGGAGCTGTTTTTT
CASSPASGGNTGELFF
>TRBV7-6|-|TRBJ2-3|TRBD2
TGTGCCAGCAGTCGACTAGCGGGACGGCCAGATACGCAGTATTTT
CASSRLAGRPDTQYF
>TRBV7-6|few|TRBJ1-1|TRBD1
TGTGCCAGCAGCGAATTACAGGGGAATACTGAAGCTTTCTTT
CASSELQGNTEAFF
>TRBV18|-|TRBJ1-5|TRBD1
TGTGCCAGCTCACGGGACAGGGGGCCTCAGCCCCAGCATTTT
CASSRDRGPQPQHF
>TRBV27|-|TRBJ1-1|-
TGTGCCAGCAGTTTCAAACAGGGAGGGGAAGCTTTCTTT
CASSFKQGGEAFF
>TRBV5-1|once|TRBJ1-1|-
TGCGCCAGCAGACGAATACTCGCGAACACTGAAGCTTTCTTT
CASRRILANTEAFF
>TRBV5-1|-|TRBJ2-1|-
TGCGCCAGCCACGGGGGATTGGCCCACAATGAGCAGTTCTTC
CASHGGLAHNEQFF
>TRBV7-9|-|TRBJ2-5|-
TGTTCCAGCAGTAAACGGAGCAGCTCAGAGACCCAGTACTTC
CSSSKRSSSETQYF
>TRBV7-2|-|TRBJ2-3|TRBD1
TGTGCCAGCAGCGCACGGACAGGGGGAGATACGCAGTATTTT
CASSARTGGDTQYF
>TRBV2|-|TRBJ2-4|-
TGTGCCAGCAGTTTCCGAAAGCTAGCCAAAAACATTCAGTACTTC
CASSFRKLAKNIQYF
>TRBV4-1|-|TRBJ2-7|TRBD1
TGCGCCAGCAGCCAAGCCGGGACAGGGGGTTCCGGGCAGTACTTC
CASSQAGTGGSGQYF
>TRBV18|-|TRBJ2-7|TRBD1
TGTGCCAGCTCACCTCTGGGACAGAGCTCCTACGAGCAGTACTTC
CASSPLGQSSYEQYF
>TRBV18|-|TRBJ2-1|TRBD2
TGTGCCAGCTCGGTGACTAGCGGTCCCTCCTACAATGAGCAGTTCTTC
CASSVTSGPSYNEQFF
>TRBV4-1|-|TRBJ2-3|TRBD2
TGCGCCAGCAGCCAGGGGGCGGGAGGGCCCTCATATACGCAGTATTTT
CASSQGAGGPSYTQYF
>TRBV27|-|TRBJ2-3|TRBD1
TGTGCCAGCAGTTTAAGCGGCAGGGGGCCAGATACGCAGTATTTT
CASSLSGRGPDTQYF
>TRBV29-1|-|TRBJ1-4|TRBD1
TGCAGCGTTGTGGCAACCGGGACAGGGGGCGGAAAACTGTTTTTT
CSVVATGTGGGKLFF
>TRBV7-2|once|TRBJ2-7|TRBD1
TGTGCCAGCAGCTTAGCCGGGACAGAGTACGAGCAGTACTTC
CASSLAGTEYEQYF
>TRBV30|-|TRBJ1-1|-
TGTGCCTGGATCCAGGGGATGGCTTTCTTT
CAWIQGMAFF
>TRBV30|once|TRBJ2-7|-
TGTGCCTGGAAACCCTTCTCCCAGTACGAGCAGTACTTC
CAWKPFSQYEQYF
>TRBV7-9|-|TRBJ2-7|TRBD2
TGTGCCAGCAGCTTAGAACGGACTAGCGAGACCTACGAGCAGTACTTC
CASSLERTSETYEQYF
>TRBV28|-|TRBJ1-5|TRBD1
TGTGCCAGCAGTTTATTAGTAGGGGACAGACTACAGCCCCAGCATTTT
CASSLLVGDRLQPQHF
>TRBV18|-|TRBJ1-1|-
TGTGCCAGCTCATCGATGGAAGAGGAACTAACAGCTTTCTTT
CASSSMEEELTAFF
>TRBV5-1|-|TRBJ2-5|TRBD2
TGCGCCAGCAGCATGGGACTAGCGGGGCAGCAAGAGACCCAGTACTTC
CASSMGLAGQQETQYF
>TRBV29-1|-|TRBJ1-4|-
TGCAGCGTGGAGGGAGGAGTGGGTGAAAAACTGTTTTTT
CSVEGGVGEKLFF
>TRBV4-1|-|TRBJ2-1|TRBD2
TGCGCCAGCAGCCTGACGGGACTAGCGGGCTACAATGAGCAGTTCTTC
CASSLTGLAGYNEQFF
>TRBV6-1|-|TRBJ1-6|-
TGTGCCACCCGGCGGGCGGGGGACTCCCTCCACTTT
CATRRAGDSLHF
>TRBV6-6|-|TRBJ1-2|TRBD1
TGTGCCAGCACTTTCACAGGGGATAACTATGGCTACACCTTC
CASTFTGDNYGYTF